The T cell receptor (beta chain) described here comes from a study of blood T cell repertoires in COVID-19. Study in general: Italy, Spain and the United States were the sources of the convalescent and acute COVID-19 samples. The analysed material was cDNA or gDNA that came from T cells, B-cell-depleted T cells, or PBMCs.

The CDR3 sequence is 11 residues long. V lost 5 bases and J 4 bases, leaving 9 bases between the germline ends. Germline V gene sequence: CDR1 DFQATT, CDR2 SNEGSKA (reference sequence). Authors' analysis steps: Amplification of reference gene primers provided the estimated nucleated cell counts. Sequencing was performed with immunoSEQ multiplex PCR; in TCRdb, only in-frame clones are kept and a portion is missing. That table is the source of V, J and clone size, and D and trimming were worked out from the DNA. Among around 300,000 clones, 70% to 90% were seen once, and the ten largest hold roughly 4%.

Source material: peripheral blood. V usage is TRBV20-1 and J usage is TRBJ2-7; D might be TRBD2 (6 bases). This clonotype was sampled from a woman aged 45-60 years with active or convalescent COVID-19. The CDR3 bases are TGCAGTGCTGGGACTGTATACGAGCAGTACTTC. Its translation: CSAGTVYEQYF.